Here is one TCR beta chain with its context. The CDR3 runs to 15 residues. Trimming stripped 2 bases from V and 4 bases from J, with 17 bases between. In germline, CDR1 is GTSNPN, CDR2 SVGIG (reference sequence). The study ran its PCR with 60 Vbeta and 13 Jbeta primers. The method was immunoSEQ multiplex PCR; TCRdb's version includes in-frame clones alone and lacks a portion of them. The sample yields around 300,000 clones, roughly 86% seen once. This specimen belongs to a study of cytomegalovirus exposure and HLA in healthy donors. This chain uses TRBV30 with TRBJ1-2; perhaps TRBD1 as D (6 bases). This clonotype was obtained from a woman in her thirties or forties in good health and CMV-seropositive. Sequencing was carried out using PBMCs. The CDR3 DNA reads TGTGCCTGGAGTCCCGGTGGGGGGGCGGTCTATGGCTACACCTTC. Its protein is CAWSPGGGAVYGYTF.